This TCR beta chain was sequenced during a study of low-dose radiotherapy and immunotherapy resistance in tumors (dated by TCRdb to 2021 to 2024). Some background on the complete study: In Cohort 1, 0.5 Gy per fraction was delivered every 2 weeks, and a total PTV dose of 6.5 Gy was prescribed. Cyclophosphamide 200 mg/m2 was given intravenously every two weeks, one day before each radiation and immunotherapy administration. No randomization into treatment groups was done for the people taking part in the trial. The translational analysis covered eight patients: three from the first dose cohort and the first five from the second dose cohort. Nivolumab and ipilimumab were both given intravenously, with nivolumab at a 240 mg flat dose every two weeks and ipilimumab at 1 mg/kg every six weeks. Starting on cycle 1 day 1, patients took 300 mg of aspirin by mouth once a day for four cycles. Cohort 2 received 1 Gy per fraction every two weeks, with a total of 13 Gy over 26 weeks.

The instrument was an Illumina HiSeq 2500. Superscript III and a set of TRAV- and TRBV-specific primers were used to synthesize first-strand cDNA, so that both TCRalpha and TCRbeta chains were covered. TCRs were amplified for 20 to 25 PCR cycles with Phusion, using a constant-region primer paired with the adapter attached to the V primers. Isolated mRNA was amplified with the MessageAmp II aRNA Amplification Kit, using an approximately 17-hour in vitro transcription at 37°C. The Dynabeads mRNA DIRECT Purification Kit was used to isolate the mRNA for TCR sequencing. Indexed Illumina adapters were added in a second roughly 23-cycle Phusion PCR, and the resulting products were purified with AMPure XP beads. Turning to the authors' computational methods: Custom Perl scripts were used to pool TCR sequences that encoded the same protein, to remove out-of-frame sequences, and to calculate the abundance of each clonotype. Any TCR sequence supported by only a single read was excluded from analysis. Shannon entropy, Gini index, clonality, richness, and the frequency of TCRs shared between repertoires were included as repertoire metrics. TCRdb redid the processing of the public reads, applying fastp at Q25 and MiXCR, and retained in-frame beta chains. CDR3 protein duplicates are merged, each entry listing the most common genes and DNA. TCRdb, rather than the study authors, made the V and J calls. This sample comprises 100,000 or so distinct CDR3 sequences, roughly 20% of them detected only once. 4.1% of the sample is taken by the ten largest.

Reading the germline V gene (reference sequence) gives CDR1 MNHEY and CDR2 SMNVEV. At the junction V is shortened by 6 bases and J by 4 bases, with 13 bases in between. There are 14 amino acids in the CDR3, from cysteine to phenylalanine inclusive. The entry retains the CDR3 DNA only, 42 bases that are in frame from base 1. This clonotype appeared many times. It lacks a known antigen. No much larger clone exists at a distance of one base, and base qualities are not known. This sample's time point label indicates: after trial treatment. This specimen's treatment or condition label, per the study, means: LDRT plus nivolumab, ipilimumab, low-dose cyclophosphamide and aspirin (RACIN trial). The donors came from RACIN, which was a single-arm phase I dose-escalation trial that paired nivolumab and ipilimumab with aspirin, low-dose cyclophosphamide and low-dose radiotherapy. Patients were eligible if they had advanced solid tumors that were TIL-negative.

The chain employs TRBV27 and TRBJ2-1, with the identity of the D gene unclear. The material was PBMCs, obtained after low-dose radiotherapy plus immunotherapy. This TCR was sampled from a male donor with prostate cancer. The CDR3 protein: CASSPRKNYNEQFF. DNA sequence: TGTGCCAGCAGCCCCCGGAAGAATTACAATGAGCAGTTCTTC.